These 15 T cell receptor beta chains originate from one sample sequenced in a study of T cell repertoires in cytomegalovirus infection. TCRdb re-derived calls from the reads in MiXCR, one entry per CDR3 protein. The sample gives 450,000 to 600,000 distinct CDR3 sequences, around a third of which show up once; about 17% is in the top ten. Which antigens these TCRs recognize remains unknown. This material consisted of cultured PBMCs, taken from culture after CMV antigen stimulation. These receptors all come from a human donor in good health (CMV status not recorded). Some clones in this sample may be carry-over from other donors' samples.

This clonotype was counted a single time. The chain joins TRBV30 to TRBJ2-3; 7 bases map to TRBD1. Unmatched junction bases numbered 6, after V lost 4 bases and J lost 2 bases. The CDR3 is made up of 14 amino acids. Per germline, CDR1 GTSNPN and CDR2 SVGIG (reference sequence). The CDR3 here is CAWNRDSPTDTQYF. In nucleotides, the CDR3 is TGTGCCTGGAACCGGGACAGCCCCACAGATACGCAGTATTTT.

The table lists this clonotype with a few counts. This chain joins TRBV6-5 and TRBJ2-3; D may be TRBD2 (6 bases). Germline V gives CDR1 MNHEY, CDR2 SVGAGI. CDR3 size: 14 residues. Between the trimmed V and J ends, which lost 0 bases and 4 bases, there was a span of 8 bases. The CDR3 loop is CASSYSTGADTQYF. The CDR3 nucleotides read TGTGCCAGCAGTTACTCTACGGGGGCAGATACGCAGTATTTT.

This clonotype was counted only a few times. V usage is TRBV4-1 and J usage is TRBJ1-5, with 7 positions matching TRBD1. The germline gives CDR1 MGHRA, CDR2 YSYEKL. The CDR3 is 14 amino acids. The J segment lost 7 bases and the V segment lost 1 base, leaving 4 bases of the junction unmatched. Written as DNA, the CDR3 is TGCGCCAGCAGCCAAGTCCAACAGGGGCAGCCCCAGCATTTT. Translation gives CASSQVQQGQPQHF.

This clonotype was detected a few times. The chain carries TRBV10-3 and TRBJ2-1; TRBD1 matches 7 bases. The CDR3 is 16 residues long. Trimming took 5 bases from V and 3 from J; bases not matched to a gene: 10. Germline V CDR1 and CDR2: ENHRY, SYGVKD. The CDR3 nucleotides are TGTGCCATCAGTCCGATAGTAGGGGGCGACTACAATGAGCAGTTCTTC. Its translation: CAISPIVGGDYNEQFF.

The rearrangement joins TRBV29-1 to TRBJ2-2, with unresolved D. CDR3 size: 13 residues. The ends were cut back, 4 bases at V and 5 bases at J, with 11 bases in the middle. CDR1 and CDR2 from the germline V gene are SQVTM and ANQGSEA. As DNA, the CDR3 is TGCAGCGTTGTCGGCCCCACAACCGGGGAGCTGTTTTTT. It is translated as CSVVGPTTGELFF.

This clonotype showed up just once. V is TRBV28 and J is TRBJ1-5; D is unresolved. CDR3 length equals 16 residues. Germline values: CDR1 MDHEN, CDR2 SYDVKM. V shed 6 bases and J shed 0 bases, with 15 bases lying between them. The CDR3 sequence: CASRAEGIYSNQPQHF. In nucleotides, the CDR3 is TGTGCCAGCAGAGCAGAGGGAATCTATAGCAATCAGCCCCAGCATTTT.

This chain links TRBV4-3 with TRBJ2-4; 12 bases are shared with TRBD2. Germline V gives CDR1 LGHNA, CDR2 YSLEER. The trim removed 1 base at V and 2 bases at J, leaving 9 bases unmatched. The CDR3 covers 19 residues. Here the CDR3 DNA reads TGCGCCAGCAGCCAAGTGACTAGCGGGAGTGAAGGGTCCAAAAACATTCAGTACTTC. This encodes CASSQVTSGSEGSKNIQYF.

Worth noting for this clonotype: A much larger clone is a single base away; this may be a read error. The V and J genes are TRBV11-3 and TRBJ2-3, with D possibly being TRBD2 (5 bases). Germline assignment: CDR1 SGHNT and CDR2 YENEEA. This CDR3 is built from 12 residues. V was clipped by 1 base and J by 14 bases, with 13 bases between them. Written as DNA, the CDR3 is TGTGCCAGCAGCTTAGCAATCGGGATGCTGTATTTT. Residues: CASSLAIGMLYF.

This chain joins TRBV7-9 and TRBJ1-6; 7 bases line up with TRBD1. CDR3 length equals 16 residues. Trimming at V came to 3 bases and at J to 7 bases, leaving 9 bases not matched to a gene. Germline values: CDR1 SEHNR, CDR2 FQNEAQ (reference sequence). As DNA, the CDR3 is TGTGCCAGCAGCTTGCAGGGGGTCGGGGCAAATTCACCCCTCCACTTT. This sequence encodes CASSLQGVGANSPLHF.

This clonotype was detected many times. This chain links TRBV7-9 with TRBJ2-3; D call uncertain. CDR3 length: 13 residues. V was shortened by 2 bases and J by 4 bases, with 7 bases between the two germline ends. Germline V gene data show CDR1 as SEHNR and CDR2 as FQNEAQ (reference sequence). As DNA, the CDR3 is TGTGCCAGCAGCTTAAGCATACCAGATACGCAGTATTTT. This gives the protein CASSLSIPDTQYF.

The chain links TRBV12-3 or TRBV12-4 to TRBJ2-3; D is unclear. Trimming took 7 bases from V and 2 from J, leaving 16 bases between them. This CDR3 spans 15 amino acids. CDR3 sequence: CASKALVKPTDTQYF. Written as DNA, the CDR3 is TGTGCCAGCAAGGCGTTGGTCAAACCCACAGATACGCAGTATTTT.

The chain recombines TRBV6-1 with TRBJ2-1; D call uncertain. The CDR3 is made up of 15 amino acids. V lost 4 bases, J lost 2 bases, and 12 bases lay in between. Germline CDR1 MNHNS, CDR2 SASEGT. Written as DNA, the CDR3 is TGTGCCAGCAGTGGGTCCGATGGGCCCTACAATGAGCAGTTCTTC. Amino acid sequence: CASSGSDGPYNEQFF.

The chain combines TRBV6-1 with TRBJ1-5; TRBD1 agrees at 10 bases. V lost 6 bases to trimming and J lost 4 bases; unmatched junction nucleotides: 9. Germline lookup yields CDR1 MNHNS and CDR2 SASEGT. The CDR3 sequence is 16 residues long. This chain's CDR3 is CASSSHEGQGNQPQHF. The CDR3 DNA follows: TGTGCCAGCAGCTCGCATGAGGGACAGGGGAATCAGCCCCAGCATTTT.

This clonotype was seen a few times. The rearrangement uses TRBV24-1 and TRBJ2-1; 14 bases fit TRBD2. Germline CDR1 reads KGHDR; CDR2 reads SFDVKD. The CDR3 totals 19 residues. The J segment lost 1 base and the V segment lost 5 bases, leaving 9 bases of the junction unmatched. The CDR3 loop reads CATSVPGLAGGSSYNEQFF. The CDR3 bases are TGTGCCACCAGTGTTCCAGGACTAGCGGGAGGTAGTTCCTACAATGAGCAGTTCTTC.

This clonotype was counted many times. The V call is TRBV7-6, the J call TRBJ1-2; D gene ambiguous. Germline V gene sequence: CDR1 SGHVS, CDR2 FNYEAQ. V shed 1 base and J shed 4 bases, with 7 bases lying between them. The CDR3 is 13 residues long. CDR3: CASSLEPGYGYTF. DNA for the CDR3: TGTGCCAGCAGCTTAGAACCAGGCTATGGCTACACCTTC.